One sample yielded the 18 T cell receptor beta chains listed below, sequenced in a study of cytomegalovirus exposure and HLA in healthy donors (dated by TCRdb to 2016 to 2017). Library preparation used the immunoSEQ multiplex PCR assay. The multiplex PCR relied on a mix of 60 forward primers for TCR Vbeta segments and 13 reverse primers for TCR Jbeta segments. Sourced from immuneACCESS, this table was stored by TCRdb with only in-frame sequences that have V and J called. A share of the clones is absent; for the studies checked, an unresolved V gene accounts for under half, and the remainder has no known explanation. This sample holds about 190,000 clones; 70% to 75% were observed only once. The biggest ten clones account for approximately 2.8% of the sample. The sample consisted of PBMCs. The receptors derive from a woman in her twenties or thirties in good health and CMV-seropositive.

This clone occurred a few times. This chain uses TRBV9 with TRBJ1-1; no reliable D call. Trimming removed 4 bases at V and 2 bases at J, with 12 bases between. The CDR3 runs 14 residues. Looked up from germline, CDR1 is SGDLS and CDR2 is YYNGEE. The CDR3 nucleotides read TGTGCCAGCAGCCTTCAGGCGCTCAACACTGAAGCTTTCTTT. Residues: CASSLQALNTEAFF.

V gene TRBV5-1 combines with J gene TRBJ1-1, with 9 positions matching TRBD1. CDR1 and CDR2 from the germline V gene are SGHRS and YFSETQ. The CDR3 covers 17 residues. Trimming took 5 bases from V and 1 from J; bases not matched to a gene: 12. The CDR3: CASRWTGTGNGNTEAFF. The CDR3 nucleotides are TGCGCCAGCAGGTGGACCGGGACAGGGAATGGGAACACTGAAGCTTTCTTT.

The rearrangement links TRBV6-1 to TRBJ2-5, with TRBD1 matching 12 bases. V lost 3 bases, J lost 2 bases, and 7 bases stayed unmatched. Germline CDR1 and CDR2: MNHNS and SASEGT. The CDR3 sequence is 17 residues long. The CDR3 region has the DNA TGTGCCAGCAGTGAGGGACAGGGGGCTCCTCTTCAAGAGACCCAGTACTTC. This gives the protein CASSEGQGAPLQETQYF.

This chain connects TRBV4-1 to TRBJ1-5, with 7 positions matching TRBD1. The CDR3 loop spans 14 amino acids. Trimming at V came to 4 bases and at J to 12 bases, leaving 12 bases not matched to a gene. In germline, CDR1 is MGHRA, CDR2 YSYEKL. This chain's CDR3 is CASSRGTEQGLQHF. The DNA of the CDR3 is TGCGCCAGCAGCCGGGGGACAGAACAGGGGCTCCAGCATTTT.

This sequence joins TRBV6-1 and TRBJ1-2; D may be TRBD1 (5 bases). CDR1 is MNHNS and CDR2 is SASEGT in the germline V gene. The CDR3 has 16 amino acids. V dropped 4 bases and J dropped 1 base, with 16 bases sitting between them. The CDR3 protein is CASSAGRGGGNYGYTF. Here the CDR3 DNA reads TGTGCCAGCAGTGCGGGCCGTGGGGGGGGTAACTATGGCTACACCTTC.

J is TRBJ2-5 and V is TRBV7-9, with TRBD2 matching over 7 bases. The trim removed 4 bases at V and 1 base at J, leaving 9 bases unmatched. The CDR3 totals 16 residues. Germline assignment: CDR1 SEHNR and CDR2 FQNEAQ (reference sequence). This CDR3 is CASSSPLREGQETQYF. The CDR3 DNA reads TGTGCCAGCAGCTCTCCGCTCAGGGAGGGCCAAGAGACCCAGTACTTC.

The chain carries TRBV7-2 and TRBJ2-2, with TRBD2 identical over 13 bases. Germline V gives CDR1 SGHTA, CDR2 FQGNSA. The CDR3 sequence is 17 residues long. With V trimmed by 1 base and J by 6 bases, 5 bases remained unmatched. Here the CDR3 DNA reads TGTGCCAGCAGCTTAGGGGTCACTAGCGGGAGGGCCGGGGAGCTGTTTTTT. As protein: CASSLGVTSGRAGELFF.

The V and J genes are TRBV28 and TRBJ2-7, with 7 bases identical to TRBD1. V trimming: 5 bases; J trimming: 2 bases; junction bases outside the gene matches: 6. CDR3 length: 14 amino acids. CDR1 is MDHEN, CDR2 SYDVKM, per germline. The CDR3 DNA sequence: TGTGCCAGCAGTGATCGGGACAGCCCCTACGAGCAGTACTTC. Its protein is CASSDRDSPYEQYF. Complete variable domain (other parts from reference TRBV28 and TRBJ2-7): DVKVTQSSRYLVKRTGEKVFLECVQDMDHENMFWYRQDPGLGLRLIYFSYDVKMKEKGDIPEGYSVSREKKERFSLILESASTNQTSMYLCASSDRDSPYEQYFGPGTRLTVT.

This clone was detected only a few times. The rearrangement joins TRBV11-2 to TRBJ2-2; a weak D match, TRBD2 (5 bases). With 7 bases removed from V and 5 bases from J, the gap between germline ends came to 17 bases. The CDR3 length is 15 residues. Germline loops: CDR1 SGHAT, CDR2 FQNNGV. The CDR3 spells CASTFKRPGTGELFF. The CDR3 bases are TGTGCCAGCACCTTCAAGCGCCCGGGAACCGGGGAGCTGTTTTTT.

The chain couples TRBV29-1 to TRBJ2-3; 7 bases agree with TRBD2. The germline gives CDR1 SQVTM, CDR2 ANQGSEA. The CDR3 runs 14 residues. The J segment lost 4 bases and the V segment lost 5 bases, leaving 9 bases of the junction unmatched. CDR3 nucleotide sequence: TGCAGCGTTTCGGACGGGGGGAAGGCAGATACGCAGTATTTT. Translating it yields CSVSDGGKADTQYF.

The chain's CDR3 is CASSIGTSAGELFF. CDR3 nucleotide sequence: TGTGCCAGTAGTATTGGGACTAGCGCCGGGGAGCTGTTTTTT. V is TRBV19 and J is TRBJ2-2, with TRBD2 identical over 10 bases. This CDR3 is built from 14 residues. The junction had 1 base not matched to a gene; V was cut back by 3 bases and J by 6 bases. From germline, CDR1 is LNHDA and CDR2 SQIVND (reference sequence).

The V call is TRBV5-1, the J call TRBJ1-5; 9 bases are shared with TRBD1. The junction had 5 bases not matched to a gene; V was cut back by 4 bases and J by 0 bases. Germline V CDR1 and CDR2: SGHRS, YFSETQ. The CDR3 has 16 residues. The CDR3 DNA is TGCGCCAGCAGCCTCGGGACAGGGAATAGCAATCAGCCCCAGCATTTT. This codes for CASSLGTGNSNQPQHF.

The chain has TRBV6-1 and TRBJ1-2; the D is unclear. CDR1 MNHNS and CDR2 SASEGT come from the germline V gene. V shed 10 bases and J shed 1 base, with 13 bases lying between them. The CDR3 has 13 amino acids. CDR3 DNA: TGTGCCACCATACAGAGTAATAACTATGGCTACACCTTC. Translating gives CATIQSNNYGYTF.

The chain is built from TRBV9 and TRBJ2-1; no clear D gene. With 0 bases removed from V and 1 base from J, the gap between germline ends came to 20 bases. The germline V gene encodes CDR1 SGDLS and CDR2 YYNGEE. There are 19 residues in the CDR3. The CDR3 loop reads CASSVDLGQVDRSYNEQFF. The CDR3 coding sequence is TGTGCCAGCAGCGTAGATCTTGGGCAGGTCGATAGGTCCTACAATGAGCAGTTCTTC.

CDR3 sequence (DNA): TGTGCCAGCAGGAGCGGGGGACACAGTCGGCAGTTCTTC. Translated: CASRSGGHSRQFF. The chain carries TRBV27 and TRBJ2-1; TRBD2 matches 8 bases. The V gene end was trimmed by 6 bases and the J gene end by 12 bases; junction bases not matched to a gene: 10. Germline CDR1 and CDR2: MNHEY and SMNVEV (reference sequence). This CDR3 has 13 residues.

The chain couples TRBV7-9 to TRBJ2-1; a possible D gene is TRBD2 (6 bases). With 2 bases removed from V and 0 bases from J, the gap between germline ends came to 11 bases. CDR3 length: 16 amino acids. Germline V CDR1 and CDR2: SEHNR, FQNEAQ (reference sequence). This chain's CDR3 is CASSLWAGSSYNEQFF. Here the CDR3 DNA reads TGTGCCAGCAGCTTATGGGCGGGGAGCTCCTACAATGAGCAGTTCTTC. Full variable domain (outside the CDR3, taken from reference TRBV7-9 and TRBJ2-1): DTGVSQNPRHKITKRGQNVTFRCDPISEHNRLYWYRQTLGQGPEFLTYFQNEAQLEKSRLLSDRFSAERPKGSFSTLEIQRTEQGDSAMYLCASSLWAGSSYNEQFFGPGTRLTVL.

In this sample, this clone turned up a few times. This chain connects TRBV29-1 to TRBJ2-7; 8 bases match TRBD1. Germline lookup yields CDR1 SQVTM and CDR2 ANQGSEA. The CDR3 has 13 residues. V shed 6 bases, J shed 7 bases, and the junction held 11 bases outside the gene matches. This CDR3 reads CSVGDRTPEEQYF. The CDR3 DNA sequence: TGCAGCGTGGGGGACAGGACCCCAGAGGAGCAGTACTTC.

The chain joins TRBV18 to TRBJ2-7, with 9 bases fitting TRBD1. Losses at the gene ends were 3 bases for V and 6 bases for J; bases not matched to a gene: 6. There are 14 residues in the CDR3. Germline loops: CDR1 KGHSH, CDR2 LQKENI. CDR3 nucleotides: TGTGCCAGCTCACCCGGGACAGGGTCGCGCGAGCAGTACTTC. The encoded protein is CASSPGTGSREQYF.